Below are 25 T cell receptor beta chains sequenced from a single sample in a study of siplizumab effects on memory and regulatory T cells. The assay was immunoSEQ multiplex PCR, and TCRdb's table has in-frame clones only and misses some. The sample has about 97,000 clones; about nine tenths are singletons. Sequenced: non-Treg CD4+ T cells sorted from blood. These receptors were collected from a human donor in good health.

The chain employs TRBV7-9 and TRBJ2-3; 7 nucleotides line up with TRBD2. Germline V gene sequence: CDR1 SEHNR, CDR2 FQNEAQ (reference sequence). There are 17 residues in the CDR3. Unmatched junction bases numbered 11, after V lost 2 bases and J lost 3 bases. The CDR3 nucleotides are TGTGCCAGCAGCTTATTGGGTCGGCGGGAGTTAACAGATACGCAGTATTTT. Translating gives CASSLLGRRELTDTQYF.

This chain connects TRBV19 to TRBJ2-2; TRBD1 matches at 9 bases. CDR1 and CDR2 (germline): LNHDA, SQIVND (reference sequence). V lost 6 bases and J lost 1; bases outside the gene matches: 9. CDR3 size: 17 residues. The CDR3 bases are TGTGCCAGTAGACCTAAACCGGGACAGGGGAACACCGGGGAGCTGTTTTTT. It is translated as CASRPKPGQGNTGELFF.

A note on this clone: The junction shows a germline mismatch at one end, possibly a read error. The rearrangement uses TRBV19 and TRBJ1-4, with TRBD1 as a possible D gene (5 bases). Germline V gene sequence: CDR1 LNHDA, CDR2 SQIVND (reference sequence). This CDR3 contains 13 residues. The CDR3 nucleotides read TGTGCCAGTAGTAAACTTCCAGGGACCCGAAGACTTTTT. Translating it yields CASSKLPGTRRLF.

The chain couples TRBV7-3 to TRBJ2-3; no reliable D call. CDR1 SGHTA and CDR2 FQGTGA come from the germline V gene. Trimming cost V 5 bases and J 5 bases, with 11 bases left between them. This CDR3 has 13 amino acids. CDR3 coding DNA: TGTGCCAGCAGCCCGCCTGGTAGAGATACGCAGTATTTT. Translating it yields CASSPPGRDTQYF.

CDR3 bases: TGTGCTAGTGGTTTGGTTTACTCGAAGACTAGCGGGGTCACAGATACGCAGTATTTT. This codes for CASGLVYSKTSGVTDTQYF. This chain uses TRBV12-5 with TRBJ2-3, with TRBD2 identical over 11 bases. The CDR3 consists of 19 residues. The germline V gene encodes CDR1 LGHNT and CDR2 FRNRAP. The J segment lost 2 bases and the V segment lost 0 bases, leaving 10 bases of the junction unmatched. Full variable domain (rest looked up from reference TRBV12-5 and TRBJ2-3): DARVTQTPRHKVTEMGQEVTMRCQPILGHNTVFWYRQTMMQGLELLAYFRNRAPLDDSGMPKDRFSAEMPDATLATLKIQPSEPRDSAVYFCASGLVYSKTSGVTDTQYFGPGTRLTVL.

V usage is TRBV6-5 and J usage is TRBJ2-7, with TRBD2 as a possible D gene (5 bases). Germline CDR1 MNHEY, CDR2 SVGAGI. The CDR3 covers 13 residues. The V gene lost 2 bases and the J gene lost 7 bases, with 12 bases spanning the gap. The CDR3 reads CASSYGVSGEQYF. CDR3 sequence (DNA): TGTGCCAGCAGTTACGGGGTGTCGGGGGAGCAGTACTTC.

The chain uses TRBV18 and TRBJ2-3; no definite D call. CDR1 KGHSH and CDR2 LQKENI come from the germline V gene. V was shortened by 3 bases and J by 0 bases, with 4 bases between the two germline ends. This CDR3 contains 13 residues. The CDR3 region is CASSPPSTDTQYF. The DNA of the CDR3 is TGTGCCAGCTCACCCCCTAGCACAGATACGCAGTATTTT.

CDR3 residues: CASSLVVGSDTQYF. CDR3 nucleotide sequence: TGTGCCAGCAGCTTAGTAGTGGGGTCAGATACGCAGTATTTT. The chain employs TRBV11-3 and TRBJ2-3; no clear D gene. Trimming left V 1 base short and J 4 bases short, with 9 bases between. Germline lookup yields CDR1 SGHNT and CDR2 YENEEA. The CDR3 is 14 amino acids.

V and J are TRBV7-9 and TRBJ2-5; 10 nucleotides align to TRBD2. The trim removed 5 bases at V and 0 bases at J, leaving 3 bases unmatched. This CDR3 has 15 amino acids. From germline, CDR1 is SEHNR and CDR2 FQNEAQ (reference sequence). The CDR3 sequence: CASSPGLADQETQYF. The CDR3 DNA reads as TGTGCCAGCAGCCCAGGACTAGCGGACCAAGAGACCCAGTACTTC.

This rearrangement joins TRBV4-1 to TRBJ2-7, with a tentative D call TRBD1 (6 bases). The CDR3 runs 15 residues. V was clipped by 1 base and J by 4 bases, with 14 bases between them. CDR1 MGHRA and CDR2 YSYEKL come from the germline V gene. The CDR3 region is CASSQAPGTKYEQYF. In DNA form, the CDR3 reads TGCGCCAGCAGCCAAGCGCCCGGGACAAAATACGAGCAGTACTTC.

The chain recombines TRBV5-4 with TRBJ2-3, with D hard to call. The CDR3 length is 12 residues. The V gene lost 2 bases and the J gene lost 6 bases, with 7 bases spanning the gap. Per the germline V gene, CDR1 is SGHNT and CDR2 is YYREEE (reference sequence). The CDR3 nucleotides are TGTGCCAGCAGCTTCCGGTCGGATACGCAGTATTTT. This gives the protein CASSFRSDTQYF.

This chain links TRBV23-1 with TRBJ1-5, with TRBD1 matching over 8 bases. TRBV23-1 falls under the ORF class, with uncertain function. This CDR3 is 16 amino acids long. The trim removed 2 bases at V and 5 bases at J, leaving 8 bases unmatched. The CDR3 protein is CASSQSSRGPYQPQHF. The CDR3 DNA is TGCGCCAGCAGTCAAAGTTCCAGGGGGCCGTATCAGCCCCAGCATTTT.

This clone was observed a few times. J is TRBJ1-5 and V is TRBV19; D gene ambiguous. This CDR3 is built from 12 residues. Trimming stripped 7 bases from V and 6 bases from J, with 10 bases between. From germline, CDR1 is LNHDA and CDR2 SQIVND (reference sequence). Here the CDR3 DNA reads TGTGCCAGTATGGGTCTGGCTCAGCCCCAGCATTTT. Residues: CASMGLAQPQHF.

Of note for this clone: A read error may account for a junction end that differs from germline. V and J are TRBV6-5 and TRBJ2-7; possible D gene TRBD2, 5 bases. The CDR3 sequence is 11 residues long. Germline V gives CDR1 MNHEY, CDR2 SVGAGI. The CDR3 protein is CASSNRQRATF. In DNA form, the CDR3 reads TGTGCCAGCAGTAACCGCCAGAGGGCCACCTTC.

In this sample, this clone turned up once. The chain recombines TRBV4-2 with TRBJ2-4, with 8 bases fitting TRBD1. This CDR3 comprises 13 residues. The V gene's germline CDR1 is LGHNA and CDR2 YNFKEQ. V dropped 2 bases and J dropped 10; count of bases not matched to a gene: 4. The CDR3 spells CASSQTDRAIQYF. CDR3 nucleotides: TGTGCCAGCAGCCAAACGGACAGGGCTATTCAGTACTTC.

In nucleotides, the CDR3 is TGCGCCAGCAGTGAGGACCCAGGGAGGAATGAGCAGTTCTTC. Translating it yields CASSEDPGRNEQFF. V and J are TRBV10-1 and TRBJ2-1, with D tentatively TRBD2 (6 bases). V was shortened by 2 bases and J by 7 bases, with 12 bases between the two germline ends. The CDR3 contains 14 residues. Germline assignment: CDR1 WNHNN and CDR2 SYGVQD (reference sequence).

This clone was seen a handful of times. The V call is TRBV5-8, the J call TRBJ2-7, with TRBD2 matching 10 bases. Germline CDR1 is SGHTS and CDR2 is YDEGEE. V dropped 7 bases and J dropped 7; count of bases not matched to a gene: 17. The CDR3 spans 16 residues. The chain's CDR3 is CASQKLTSGPLREQYF. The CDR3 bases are TGTGCCAGCCAAAAATTGACTAGCGGGCCGCTACGGGAGCAGTACTTC.

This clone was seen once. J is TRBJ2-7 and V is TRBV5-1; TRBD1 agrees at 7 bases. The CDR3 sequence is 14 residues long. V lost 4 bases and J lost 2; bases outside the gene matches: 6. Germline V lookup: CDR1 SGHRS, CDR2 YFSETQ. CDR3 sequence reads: CASSKTGPTYEQYF. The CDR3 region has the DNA TGCGCCAGCAGCAAGACAGGGCCGACCTACGAGCAGTACTTC.

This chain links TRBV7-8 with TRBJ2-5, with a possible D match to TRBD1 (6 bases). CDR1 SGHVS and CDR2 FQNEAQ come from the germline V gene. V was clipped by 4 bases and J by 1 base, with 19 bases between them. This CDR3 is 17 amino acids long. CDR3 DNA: TGTGCCAGCAGCTCAACTTGGGGACAACTGCTCCAAGAGACCCAGTACTTC. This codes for CASSSTWGQLLQETQYF.

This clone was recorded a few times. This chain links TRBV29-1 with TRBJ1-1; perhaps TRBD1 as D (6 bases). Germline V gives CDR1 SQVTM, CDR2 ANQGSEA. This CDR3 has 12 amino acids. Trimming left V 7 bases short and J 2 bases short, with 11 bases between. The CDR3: CSGAGVNTEAFF. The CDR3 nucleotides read TGCAGCGGGGCAGGGGTAAACACTGAAGCTTTCTTT.

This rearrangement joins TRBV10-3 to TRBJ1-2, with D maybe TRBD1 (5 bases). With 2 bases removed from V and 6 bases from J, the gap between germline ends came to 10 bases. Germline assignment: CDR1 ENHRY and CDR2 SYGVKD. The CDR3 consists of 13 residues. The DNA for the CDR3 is TGTGCCATCAGTGAGCGGGGGGGTGATGGCTACACCTTC. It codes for CAISERGGDGYTF.

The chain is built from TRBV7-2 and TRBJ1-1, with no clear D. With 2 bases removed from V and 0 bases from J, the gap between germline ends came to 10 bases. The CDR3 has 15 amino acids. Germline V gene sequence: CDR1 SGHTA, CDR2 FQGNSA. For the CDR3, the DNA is TGTGCCAGCAGCTTAAGGGTAGGGATGAACACTGAAGCTTTCTTT. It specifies CASSLRVGMNTEAFF.

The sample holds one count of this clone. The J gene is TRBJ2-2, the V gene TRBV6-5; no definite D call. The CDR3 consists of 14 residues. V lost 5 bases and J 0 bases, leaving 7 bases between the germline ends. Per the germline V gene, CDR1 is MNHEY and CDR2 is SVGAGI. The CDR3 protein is CASSRSTNTGELFF. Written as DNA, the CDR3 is TGTGCCAGCAGTCGGAGTACGAACACCGGGGAGCTGTTTTTT.

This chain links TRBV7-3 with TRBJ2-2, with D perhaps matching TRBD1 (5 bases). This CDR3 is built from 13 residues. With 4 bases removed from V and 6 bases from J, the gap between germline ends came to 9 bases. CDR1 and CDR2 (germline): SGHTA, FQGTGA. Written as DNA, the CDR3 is TGTGCCAGCAGCTCCAGGGTTCCCGGGGAGCTGTTTTTT. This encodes CASSSRVPGELFF.

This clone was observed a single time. CDR3 region: CASSPGALAGVQETQYF. CDR3 coding DNA: TGCGCCAGCAGCCCTGGCGCTCTAGCGGGAGTTCAAGAGACCCAGTACTTC. V usage is TRBV4-3 and J usage is TRBJ2-5, with 10 bases identical to TRBD2. The CDR3 runs to 17 residues. The V gene's germline CDR1 is LGHNA and CDR2 YSLEER. The J segment lost 2 bases and the V segment lost 4 bases, leaving 10 bases of the junction unmatched.